Following are 23 T cell receptor beta chains from one sample sequenced in a study of blood T cell repertoires in COVID-19. Assay: immunoSEQ multiplex PCR; the TCRdb copy retains only in-frame clones and omits some. The table shows hundreds of thousands of clones, with 88% occurring only once. Sequenced material: PBMCs or T cells enriched from blood (not recorded which). The source is a woman between 40 and 50 years old with acute COVID-19.

The chain carries TRBV4-2 and TRBJ1-1; 9 nucleotides align to TRBD1. CDR1 and CDR2 (germline): LGHNA, YNFKEQ. V lost 0 bases and J lost 12; bases outside the gene matches: 8. CDR3 length: 14 residues. The CDR3 coding sequence is TGTGCCAGCAGCCAAGATATTAGAGACAGGGGGACTTTCTTT. This sequence encodes CASSQDIRDRGTFF.

The chain links TRBV28 to TRBJ2-7; TRBD1 matches at 7 bases. CDR1 and CDR2 (germline): MDHEN, SYDVKM. The V gene end was trimmed by 6 bases and the J gene end by 3 bases; junction bases not matched to a gene: 11. This CDR3 is 15 amino acids long. Here the CDR3 DNA reads TGTGCCAGCAGGAAGACAGGGTCGCAAAGCTACGAGCAGTACGTC. It specifies CASRKTGSQSYEQYV.

The rearrangement links TRBV18 to TRBJ2-7, with 8 bases that match TRBD1. The CDR3 is 13 residues long. Trimming removed 5 bases from V and 2 bases from J; junction bases left unmatched: 2. Per germline, CDR1 KGHSH and CDR2 LQKENI. Here the CDR3 DNA reads TGTGCCAGCTCAACGGACAGGGCCTACGAGCAGTACGTC. Its translation is CASSTDRAYEQYV.

The V call is TRBV28, the J call TRBJ2-5; D is unresolved. There are 14 residues in the CDR3. The V end lost 4 bases, the J end lost 5 bases, and 14 bases lay between the germline ends. CDR1 MDHEN and CDR2 SYDVKM come from the germline V gene. CDR3 bases: TGTGCCAGCAGTTCTGGTGGTATGCGGGAGACCCAGTACTTC. Its translation: CASSSGGMRETQYF.

V usage is TRBV3-1 (or the pseudogene TRBV3-2) and J usage is TRBJ2-3, with 8 bases matching TRBD2. CDR1 is LGHDT, CDR2 YNNKEL, per germline (reference sequence). The CDR3 has 18 amino acids. Trimming took 1 base from V and 0 from J; bases not matched to a gene: 9. The CDR3: CASSQVLGGGTSTDTQYF. The CDR3 coding sequence is TGTGCCAGCAGCCAAGTCCTCGGGGGGGGTACTAGCACAGATACGCAGTATTTT.

This chain links TRBV6-1 with TRBJ2-5; 12 nucleotides match TRBD1. J gave up 4 bases and V 4 bases, and 10 bases lay outside the gene matches. This CDR3 contains 17 residues. CDR1 is MNHNS, CDR2 SASEGT, per germline. The CDR3 sequence is CASSVQAGTGGVETQYF. The CDR3 DNA reads as TGTGCCAGCAGTGTACAGGCCGGGACAGGGGGCGTAGAGACCCAGTACTTC.

V is TRBV2 and J is TRBJ1-2; the D gene is possibly TRBD1 (6 bases). Germline CDR1 is SNHLY and CDR2 is FYNNEI. The germline V and J ends were trimmed by 10 bases and 4 bases, with 22 bases remaining between them. The CDR3 extends over 15 amino acids. The CDR3 region has the DNA TGTGCCAACTTCCCGAGGGGGGGCACCTTCTATGGCTACACCTTC. It codes for CANFPRGGTFYGYTF.

The rearrangement joins TRBV19 to TRBJ2-1, with D maybe TRBD2 (6 bases). The V end lost 5 bases, the J end lost 5 bases, and 10 bases lay between the germline ends. The CDR3 spans 13 residues. From germline, CDR1 is LNHDA and CDR2 SQIVND (reference sequence). The CDR3 coding sequence is TGTGCCAGTAGTTCGGGGGAAGACAATGAGCAGTTCTTC. Protein: CASSSGEDNEQFF.

The chain has TRBV15 and TRBJ2-3, with 8 positions matching TRBD2. The length of the CDR3 is 16 residues. In germline, CDR1 is LNHNV, CDR2 YYDKDF (reference sequence). V lost 5 bases to trimming and J lost 3 bases; unmatched junction nucleotides: 10. Here the CDR3 DNA reads TGTGCCACCAGCTTGTCGGCGGGGGGCGGTACAGATACGCAGTATTTT. The encoded protein is CATSLSAGGGTDTQYF.

The chain links TRBV7-9 to TRBJ1-2; 9 nucleotides align to TRBD1. The CDR3 contains 15 residues. V shed 1 base, J shed 5 bases, and the junction held 5 bases outside the gene matches. Germline V gives CDR1 SEHNR, CDR2 FQNEAQ (reference sequence). The CDR3 nucleotides read TGTGCCAGCAGCTTAGTTAGGACAGGGGAATATGGCTACACCTTC. This encodes CASSLVRTGEYGYTF.

The chain has TRBV11-2 and TRBJ2-1; D is unclear. V gave up 5 bases and J gave up 4 bases, with 24 bases separating them. Germline V gene sequence: CDR1 SGHAT, CDR2 FQNNGV. The CDR3 is 18 amino acids. In nucleotides, the CDR3 is TGTGCCAGCAGCCTCCCCCCGGAAAAGGCCCACGGGTACAATGAGCAGTTCTTC. Its protein product is CASSLPPEKAHGYNEQFF.

The rearrangement links TRBV28 to TRBJ2-7, with D possibly TRBD1 on 7 matching bases. The V end was cut by 2 bases, the J end by 3 bases, with 17 bases between. The CDR3 sequence is 16 residues long. The germline V gene has CDR1 MDHEN and CDR2 SYDVKM. The CDR3 here is CASSLGGTAIFYEQYF. In nucleotides, the CDR3 is TGTGCCAGCAGTTTAGGAGGGACAGCCATTTTCTACGAGCAGTACTTC.

This clone was seen only once. This sequence joins TRBV5-1 and TRBJ2-7; 10 nucleotides match TRBD2. From germline, CDR1 is SGHRS and CDR2 YFSETQ. V lost 4 bases to trimming and J lost 2 bases; unmatched junction nucleotides: 9. The CDR3 runs 16 residues. The CDR3 DNA follows: TGCGCCAGCAGCAGCCGTGGAGCGGGAGGGCCCTACGAGCAGTACTTC. Protein product: CASSSRGAGGPYEQYF.

The chain has TRBV4-2 and TRBJ2-1; D is possibly TRBD1 (5 bases). Germline V gene lookup returns CDR1 LGHNA and CDR2 YNFKEQ. The V and J ends lost 3 bases and 6 bases respectively, with 12 bases between them. The CDR3 consists of 14 residues. The CDR3 DNA follows: TGTGCCAGCAGCCAGGGAACTGGGGCCAATGAGCAGTTCTTC. Translated: CASSQGTGANEQFF.

The V gene is TRBV2, the J gene TRBJ2-1, with 10 bases matching TRBD2. The germline V gene encodes CDR1 SNHLY and CDR2 FYNNEI. V gave up 6 bases and J gave up 0 bases; unmatched junction bases: 14. CDR3 length equals 19 residues. Here the CDR3 reads CASSSFGLAEEGSYNEQFF. The CDR3 nucleotides read TGTGCCAGCAGCTCCTTCGGACTAGCGGAAGAAGGCTCCTACAATGAGCAGTTCTTC.

The chain uses TRBV10-3 and TRBJ2-1; 15 bases map to TRBD2. After removal of 7 bases from V and 0 bases from J, the junction contained 16 bases not matched to a gene. Germline V gene sequence: CDR1 ENHRY, CDR2 SYGVKD. The CDR3 is 21 amino acids. DNA for the CDR3: TGTGCCATCAACTCGATGGGACTAGCGGGAGGAATAAGAAGCTCCTACAATGAGCAGTTCTTC. Its protein is CAINSMGLAGGIRSSYNEQFF.

J is TRBJ1-1 and V is TRBV29-1, with 7 bases identical to TRBD1. CDR1 SQVTM and CDR2 ANQGSEA come from the germline V gene. V was pared by 6 bases and J by 8 bases, with 3 bases of the junction left unmatched. This CDR3 comprises 10 residues. The CDR3 bases are TGCAGCGTCGACAGGGAGGAAGCTTTCTTT. Residues: CSVDREEAFF.

The gene calls are TRBV2 and TRBJ1-1; 9 bases are shared with TRBD1. Germline V gene sequence: CDR1 SNHLY, CDR2 FYNNEI. V lost 7 bases, J lost 5 bases, and 8 bases stayed unmatched. The CDR3 is 14 residues long. DNA for the CDR3: TGTGCCAGCATTGTGGACAGGGGAGGGACTGAAGCTTTCTTT. Translated, it gives CASIVDRGGTEAFF. Full variable domain (missing parts from reference TRBV2 and TRBJ1-1): EPEVTQTPSHQVTQMGQEVILRCVPISNHLYFYWYRQILGQKVEFLVSFYNNEISEKSEIFDDQFSVERPDGSNFTLKIRSTKLEDSAMYFCASIVDRGGTEAFFGQGTRLTVV.

V is TRBV29-1 and J is TRBJ2-7; a possible D gene is TRBD1 (6 bases). V was pared by 6 bases and J by 3 bases, with 24 bases between. The CDR3 sequence is 16 residues long. In germline, CDR1 is SQVTM, CDR2 ANQGSEA. DNA for the CDR3: TGCAGCGTGGCGAACAGGGTCCAAGCGCAGATCTACGAGCAGTACGTC. This sequence encodes CSVANRVQAQIYEQYV.

Only one count was recorded for this clone. The chain is built from TRBV29-1 and TRBJ1-4; 8 nucleotides align to TRBD1. The CDR3 has 13 amino acids. The germline V gene has CDR1 SQVTM and CDR2 ANQGSEA. The J segment lost 8 bases and the V segment lost 5 bases, leaving 7 bases of the junction unmatched. The CDR3 DNA is TGCAGCGTTATAGGACAGGGAGGAGAAAAACTGTTTTTT. This gives the protein CSVIGQGGEKLFF.

This chain connects TRBV7-6 to TRBJ1-1; D gene unclear. Germline V gene sequence: CDR1 SGHVS, CDR2 FNYEAQ. V was shortened by 1 base and J by 2 bases, with 8 bases between the two germline ends. This CDR3 has 14 amino acids. For the CDR3, the DNA is TGTGCCAGCAGCTTAGAAGACACAAACACTGAAGCTTTCTTT. It encodes CASSLEDTNTEAFF.

The V call is TRBV3-1 (or the pseudogene TRBV3-2), the J call TRBJ2-3; 11 bases align to TRBD2. CDR1 and CDR2 (germline): LGHDT, YNNKEL (reference sequence). Unmatched junction bases numbered 9, after V lost 1 base and J lost 3 bases. The CDR3 consists of 18 residues. The CDR3: CASSQALAGGRETDTQYF. Here the CDR3 DNA reads TGTGCCAGCAGCCAAGCATTAGCGGGAGGGAGAGAAACAGATACGCAGTATTTT.

The chain combines TRBV6-5 with TRBJ2-1; D possibly corresponds to TRBD2 (6 bases). In germline, CDR1 is MNHEY, CDR2 SVGAGI. Trimming stripped 0 bases from V and 6 bases from J, with 15 bases between. The CDR3 is 16 residues long. This chain's CDR3 is CASSYSFTSRLNEQFF. CDR3 sequence (DNA): TGTGCCAGCAGTTACTCGTTTACTAGCCGTCTCAATGAGCAGTTCTTC.